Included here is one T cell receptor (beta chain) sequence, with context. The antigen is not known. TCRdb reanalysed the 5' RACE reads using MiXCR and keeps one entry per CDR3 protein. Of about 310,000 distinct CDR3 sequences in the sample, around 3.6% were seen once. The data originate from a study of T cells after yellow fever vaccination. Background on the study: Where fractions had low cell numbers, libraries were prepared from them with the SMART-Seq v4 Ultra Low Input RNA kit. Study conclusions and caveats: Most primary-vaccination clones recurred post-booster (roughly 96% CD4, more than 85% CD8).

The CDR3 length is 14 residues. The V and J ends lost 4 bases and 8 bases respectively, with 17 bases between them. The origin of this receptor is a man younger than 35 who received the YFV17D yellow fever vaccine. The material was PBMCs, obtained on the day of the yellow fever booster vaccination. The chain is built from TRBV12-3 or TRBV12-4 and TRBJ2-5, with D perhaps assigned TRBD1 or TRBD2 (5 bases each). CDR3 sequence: CASSWIRDRGTQYF. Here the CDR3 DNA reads TGTGCCAGCAGTTGGATCCGGGACCGGGGAACCCAGTACTTC.